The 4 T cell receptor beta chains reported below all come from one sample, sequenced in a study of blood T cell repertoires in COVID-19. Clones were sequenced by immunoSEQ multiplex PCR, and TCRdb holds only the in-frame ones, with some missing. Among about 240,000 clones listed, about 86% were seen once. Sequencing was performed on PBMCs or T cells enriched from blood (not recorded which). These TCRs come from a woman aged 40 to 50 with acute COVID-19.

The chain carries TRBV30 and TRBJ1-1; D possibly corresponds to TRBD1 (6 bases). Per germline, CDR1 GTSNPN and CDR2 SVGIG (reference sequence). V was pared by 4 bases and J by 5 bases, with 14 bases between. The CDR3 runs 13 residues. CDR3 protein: CAWKSNRVTEAFF. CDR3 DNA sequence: TGTGCCTGGAAATCAAACAGGGTTACTGAAGCTTTCTTT.

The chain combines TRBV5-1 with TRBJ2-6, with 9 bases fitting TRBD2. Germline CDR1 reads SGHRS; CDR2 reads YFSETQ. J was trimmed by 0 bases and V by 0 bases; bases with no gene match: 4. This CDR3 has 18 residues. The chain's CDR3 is CASSLVGLAFSGANVLTF. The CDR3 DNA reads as TGCGCCAGCAGCTTGGTTGGACTAGCGTTCTCTGGGGCCAACGTCCTGACTTTC.

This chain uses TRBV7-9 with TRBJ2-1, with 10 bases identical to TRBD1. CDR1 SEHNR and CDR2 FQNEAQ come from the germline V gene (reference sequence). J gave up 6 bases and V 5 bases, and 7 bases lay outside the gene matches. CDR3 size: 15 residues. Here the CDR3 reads CASSPGQGLGNEQFF. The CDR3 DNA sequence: TGTGCCAGCAGCCCGGGACAGGGGCTGGGCAATGAGCAGTTCTTC.

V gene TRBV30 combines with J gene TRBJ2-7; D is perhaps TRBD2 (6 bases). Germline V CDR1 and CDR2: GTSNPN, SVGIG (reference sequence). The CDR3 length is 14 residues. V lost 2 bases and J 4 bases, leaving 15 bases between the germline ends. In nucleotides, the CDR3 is TGTGCCTGGAGTAAACCGGGGGTACCGTACGAGCAGTACTTC. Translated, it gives CAWSKPGVPYEQYF.